The 4 T cell receptor beta chains below were found in one sample sequenced in a study of T-cell memory formation after mild COVID-19 (dated by TCRdb to the early 2020s). The protocol used for the library was 5' RACE. Sequencing instrument: Illumina NovaSeq 6000. TCRdb reprocessing: public reads trimmed at Q25 with fastp, clones called with MiXCR, in-frame beta chains kept. Identical CDR3 proteins give one entry, which carries the most common genes and DNA. For this sample the table gives under 35,000 distinct CDR3 sequences, of which more than 20% were detected only once. Clones ranked in the top ten supply 1.5% to 1.9% of the sample. The source material was PBMCs or a T cell subset sorted from them (not recorded which). The receptor set was obtained from an adult who had mild COVID-19 (a few samples of this study predate the infection). The sample titles of this study are shuffled in the database, so cell type and time point are left out.

The chain carries TRBV20-1 and TRBJ1-1, with D hard to call. The germline gives CDR1 DFQATT, CDR2 SNEGSKA (reference sequence). CDR3 length equals 13 residues. Trimming removed 1 base from V and 0 bases from J, with 6 bases in between. The CDR3 nucleotides read TGCAGTGCTAGAGGAAGCTTGAACACTGAAGCTTTCTTT. Translated, it gives CSARGSLNTEAFF.

In its sample, this clonotype was seen many times. This chain joins TRBV7-9 and TRBJ2-7; D gene unclear. Germline assignment: CDR1 SEHNR and CDR2 FQNEAQ (reference sequence). This CDR3 contains 14 residues. The germline V and J ends were trimmed by 3 bases and 5 bases, with 14 bases remaining between them. CDR3 region: CASSFQAWVNEQYF. The DNA for the CDR3 is TGTGCCAGCAGCTTTCAAGCGTGGGTTAACGAGCAGTACTTC.

This clonotype was seen ten or more times. V is TRBV5-1 and J is TRBJ2-1; unclear D gene. The V gene's germline CDR1 is SGHRS and CDR2 YFSETQ. The CDR3 contains 14 residues. Trimming took 4 bases from V and 4 from J, leaving 12 bases between them. DNA for the CDR3: TGCGCCAGCAGCCGAGCCAGTTCTTACAATGAGCAGTTCTTC. Its translation is CASSRASSYNEQFF.

The sample holds many counts of this clonotype. The V gene is TRBV11-2, the J gene TRBJ2-1, with no clear D. V dropped 2 bases and J dropped 9 bases, with 11 bases sitting between them. CDR3 length: 13 residues. Germline assignment: CDR1 SGHAT and CDR2 FQNNGV. DNA for the CDR3: TGTGCCAGCAGCTTATCCCTCGGGCGTGAGCAGTTCTTC. Its protein product is CASSLSLGREQFF. Together with reference TRBV11-2 and TRBJ2-1, the CDR3 gives the full variable domain: EAGVAQSPRYKIIEKRQSVAFWCNPISGHATLYWYQQILGQGPKLLIQFQNNGVVDDSQLPKDRFSAERLKGVDSTLKIQPAKLEDSAVYLCASSLSLGREQFFGPGTRLTVL.